The rows below give T cell receptor beta chains drawn from one sample of a study of lung T cells in sarcoidosis with Löfgren's syndrome. Via MiXCR, TCRdb re-called the reads, giving one row per CDR3 protein. The sample holds 58,000 or so distinct CDR3 sequences, 21% seen once. Material: CD4+ T cells from PBMCs. All receptors come from a human donor with sarcoidosis (Löfgren's syndrome or another form), or a control subject (not recorded which). The CDR3 runs from the conserved cysteine through the conserved F or W. D genes are given only for firm matches. Rows may omit the clone size; those that give it use once, few, many or a size class.

D: -
J: TRBJ2-1
V: TRBV5-4
size: -
CDR3: CASSSGGTAYNEQFF
DNA: TGTGCCAGCAGCTCCGGGGGGACAGCCTACAATGAGCAGTTCTTC

D: TRBD1
J: TRBJ1-1
V: TRBV6-1
size: many
CDR3: CASHYRGLNTEAFF
DNA: TGTGCCAGCCATTACAGGGGGCTGAACACTGAAGCTTTCTTT

D: -
J: TRBJ2-5
V: TRBV28
size: many
CDR3: CASSPGSHRSGETQYF
DNA: TGTGCCAGCAGTCCCGGTTCACACCGATCAGGAGAGACCCAGTACTTC

D: -
J: TRBJ1-2
V: TRBV4-3
size: -
CDR3: CASSQNGLSYGHTF
DNA: TGCGCCAGCAGCCAGAATGGGCTGTCCTATGGCCACACCTTT

D: -
J: TRBJ1-5
V: TRBV28
size: few
CDR3: CAIEKRGKTLYSNQPQHF
DNA: TGTGCCATCGAGAAAAGGGGGAAGACCCTCTATAGCAATCAGCCCCAGCATTTT

D: -
J: TRBJ1-6
V: TRBV6-1
size: many
CDR3: CASSTVFSSYNSPLHF
DNA: TGTGCCAGCAGTACGGTTTTCAGCTCCTATAATTCACCCCTCCACTTT

D: -
J: TRBJ1-5
V: TRBV20-1
size: many
CDR3: CSASNTEAGNQPQHF
DNA: TGCAGTGCTTCTAATACTGAAGCGGGGAATCAGCCCCAGCATTTT

D: -
J: TRBJ1-1
V: TRBV6-1
size: many
CDR3: CASSSPSGINTEAFF
DNA: TGTGCCAGCAGTTCTCCGTCGGGTATTAACACTGAAGCTTTCTTT

D: -
J: TRBJ2-4
V: TRBV27
size: many
CDR3: CASSLSRSLAKNIQYF
DNA: TGTGCCAGCTCTCTCTCCAGGTCACTAGCCAAAAACATTCAGTACTTC

D: TRBD1
J: TRBJ1-2
V: TRBV18
size: few
CDR3: CASSSVGTGSYGYTF
DNA: TGTGCCAGCTCATCCGTAGGGACAGGAAGCTATGGCTACACCTTC

D: -
J: TRBJ1-5
V: TRBV2
size: -
CDR3: CASRVRGGSNQPQHF
DNA: TGTGCCAGCAGGGTCAGGGGCGGGAGCAATCAGCCCCAGCATTTT

D: TRBD1
J: TRBJ2-6
V: TRBV6-2/TRBV6-3
size: many
CDR3: CASSRRGPGISGANVLTF
DNA: TGTGCCAGCAGCAGAAGGGGGCCCGGTATCTCTGGGGCCAACGTCCTGACTTTC

D: TRBD1
J: TRBJ1-3
V: TRBV7-2
size: few
CDR3: CASSEQGALGNTIYF
DNA: TGTGCCAGCAGCGAACAGGGGGCGCTTGGAAACACCATATATTTT

D: TRBD2
J: TRBJ2-3
V: TRBV28
size: -
CDR3: CASSTAGLAGVRADTQYF
DNA: TGTGCCAGCAGTACCGCGGGACTAGCGGGGGTGCGCGCAGATACGCAGTATTTT

D: -
J: TRBJ1-4
V: TRBV6-2/TRBV6-3
size: many
CDR3: CASSYSTVVAGEKLFF
DNA: TGTGCCAGCAGTTACTCCACAGTGGTGGCGGGTGAAAAACTGTTTTTT

D: -
J: TRBJ1-3
V: TRBV7-9
size: -
CDR3: CASSLAGTGNTIYF
DNA: TGTGCCAGCAGCCTAGCAGGGACTGGAAACACCATATATTTT

D: -
J: TRBJ2-3
V: TRBV11-2
size: -
CDR3: CASTRGLGGWGDTQYF
DNA: TGTGCCAGCACCCGTGGACTAGGGGGCTGGGGAGATACGCAGTATTTT

D: -
J: TRBJ1-2
V: TRBV7-9
size: -
CDR3: CASSSATLLSGANYGYTF
DNA: TGTGCCAGCAGCTCCGCAACCCTCCTTTCGGGGGCTAACTATGGCTACACCTTC

D: -
J: TRBJ2-5
V: TRBV5-4
size: few
CDR3: CASSFPVEPKTQYF
DNA: TGTGCCAGCAGCTTCCCGGTCGAACCCAAGACCCAGTACTTC

D: TRBD2
J: TRBJ2-7
V: TRBV19
size: -
CDR3: CASSVGRESLYEQYF
DNA: TGTGCCAGTAGTGTTGGGCGGGAGTCCCTATACGAGCAGTACTTC

D: TRBD1
J: TRBJ1-5
V: TRBV18
size: few
CDR3: CASSLDRGVQPQHF
DNA: TGTGCCAGCTCACTGGACAGGGGGGTTCAGCCCCAGCATTTT

D: TRBD1
J: TRBJ2-3
V: TRBV2
size: many
CDR3: CASSRQGVTDTQYF
DNA: TGTGCCAGCAGCCGACAGGGAGTGACAGATACGCAGTATTTT